The rows below give T cell receptor beta chains drawn from one sample of a study of control samples from healthy donors and cancer patients. Generated by immunoSEQ multiplex PCR, the TCRdb table keeps only in-frame clones and is missing some. Among about 160,000 clones, roughly 94% were seen once, and the ten largest hold around 13%. The sequencing sample was made of PBMCs. The receptors were sampled from a man aged 55 to 70 with colorectal cancer. The CDR3 runs from the conserved cysteine through the conserved F or W. The D gene is left open where the match is weak. Size values are once, few and many counts, or a class for expanded clones, and some rows have none.

D gene	clone size	V gene	J gene	CDR3 protein	CDR3 DNA
NA	NA	TRBV6-5	TRBJ2-3	CASRSQGLGTDTQYF	TGTGCCAGCAGGTCCCAGGGACTGGGCACAGATACGCAGTATTTT
NA	NA	TRBV14	TRBJ2-7	CASSRPLVDEQYF	TGTGCCAGCAGCCGCCCTCTTGTTGACGAGCAGTACTTC
TRBD1	NA	TRBV29-1	TRBJ2-2	CSSRQGRTGELFF	TGCAGCTCCAGACAGGGACGGACCGGGGAGCTGTTTTTT
TRBD1	NA	TRBV9	TRBJ2-3	CASSVGIPTGTGGGLSTDTQYF	TGTGCCAGCAGCGTAGGGATCCCAACCGGGACAGGGGGAGGCTTAAGCACAGATACGCAGTATTTT
TRBD1	NA	TRBV3-1/TRBV3-2	TRBJ2-3	CASSQNRDSQQYF	TGTGCCAGCAGCCAGAACCGGGACAGCCAGCAGTATTTT
NA	NA	TRBV4-2	TRBJ1-2	CASSQEEAINGYTF	TGTGCCAGCAGCCAAGAAGAGGCAATCAACGGCTACACCTTC
NA	NA	TRBV6-2/TRBV6-3	TRBJ1-1	CASSSLGGSPNTEAFF	TGTGCCAGCAGTTCCCTGGGGGGGAGCCCTAACACTGAAGCTTTCTTT
NA	NA	TRBV7-9	TRBJ2-3	CASSLERGRTDTQYF	TGTGCCAGCAGCTTAGAAAGGGGGAGAACAGATACGCAGTATTTT
NA	NA	TRBV6-5	TRBJ2-7	CASSSAGGQYF	TGTGCCAGCAGTTCCGCCGGGGGGCAGTACTTC
TRBD1	NA	TRBV9	TRBJ1-2	CASSVGGQGPTNYGYTF	TGTGCCAGCAGCGTAGGGGGACAGGGTCCTACTAACTATGGCTACACCTTC
NA	NA	TRBV18	TRBJ1-3	CASSPNRASSSGNTIYF	TGTGCCAGCTCACCGAACAGGGCCTCAAGCTCTGGAAACACCATATATTTT
TRBD1	NA	TRBV5-1	TRBJ2-3	CASSPGQGASTDTQYF	TGCGCCAGCAGCCCGGGACAGGGGGCAAGCACAGATACGCAGTATTTT
NA	NA	TRBV24-1	TRBJ1-1	CATSDPRRAGSFF	TGTGCCACCAGTGATCCCCGAAGGGCAGGTAGCTTCTTT
TRBD1	NA	TRBV5-4	TRBJ1-4	CASSSDRGEKLFF	TGTGCCAGCAGCTCCGACAGGGGAGAAAAACTGTTTTTT
NA	NA	TRBV2	TRBJ2-5	CASSEGRQETQYF	TGTGCCAGCAGTGAAGGGCGGCAAGAGACCCAGTACTTC
TRBD1	NA	TRBV6-2/TRBV6-3	TRBJ2-6	CASSWTGGANVLTF	TGTGCCAGCAGCTGGACAGGTGGGGCCAACGTCCTGACTTTC
TRBD2	once	TRBV7-8	TRBJ2-7	CASSYSFLAGADEQYF	TGTGCCAGCAGCTATTCGTTTCTAGCGGGGGCTGACGAGCAGTACTTC
NA	NA	TRBV10-3	TRBJ2-2	CAISESAADTGELFF	TGTGCCATCAGTGAGTCCGCAGCTGATACCGGGGAGCTGTTTTTT
NA	NA	TRBV5-4	TRBJ1-1	CASSPVGGDTEAFF	TGTGCCAGCAGCCCCGTCGGGGGCGACACTGAAGCTTTCTTT
TRBD2	NA	TRBV5-1	TRBJ2-1	CASSLAGEGSYNEQFF	TGCGCCAGCAGCTTGGCTGGGGAGGGGTCCTACAATGAGCAGTTCTTC
TRBD1	NA	TRBV10-3	TRBJ2-5	CAISAGQGQETQYF	TGTGCCATCAGTGCGGGACAGGGTCAAGAGACCCAGTACTTC
NA	NA	TRBV2	TRBJ1-4	CASTGQGSTNEKLFF	TGTGCCAGCACGGGGCAGGGTTCCACTAATGAAAAACTGTTTTTT
TRBD1	NA	TRBV5-1	TRBJ2-7	CASSAGQGAYEQYF	TGCGCCAGCAGCGCGGGACAGGGGGCCTACGAGCAGTACTTC
TRBD1	once	TRBV19	TRBJ1-4	CASRNLQGENEKLFF	TGTGCCAGTAGAAACTTACAGGGGGAAAATGAAAAACTGTTTTTT
TRBD1	NA	TRBV5-8	TRBJ2-7	CASSFRQGTYEQYF	TGTGCCAGCAGCTTCCGACAGGGAACCTACGAGCAGTACTTC
TRBD1	NA	TRBV18	TRBJ1-2	CASSQGQGYGYTF	TGTGCCAGCTCTCAGGGACAGGGCTATGGCTACACCTTC